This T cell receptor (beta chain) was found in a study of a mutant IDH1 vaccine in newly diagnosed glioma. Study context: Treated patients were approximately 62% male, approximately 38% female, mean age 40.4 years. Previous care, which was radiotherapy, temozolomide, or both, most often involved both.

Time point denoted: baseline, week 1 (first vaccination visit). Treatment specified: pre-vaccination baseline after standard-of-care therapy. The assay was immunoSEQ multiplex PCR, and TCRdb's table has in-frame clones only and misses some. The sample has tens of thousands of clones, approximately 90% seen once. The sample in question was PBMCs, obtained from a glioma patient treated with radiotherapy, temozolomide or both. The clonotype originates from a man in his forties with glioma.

The CDR3 DNA is TGTGCCAGCAGCTTGGTGGCAGGGCAGGTTGAGCAGTTCTTC. Its translation is CASSLVAGQVEQFF. The rearrangement links TRBV5-4 to TRBJ2-1; D may be TRBD1 (5 bases). Germline V gene lookup returns CDR1 SGHNT and CDR2 YYREEE (reference sequence). V dropped 0 bases and J dropped 9 bases, with 13 bases sitting between them. The CDR3 consists of 14 residues.